This T cell receptor beta chain was identified in a study of glioma-infiltrating T cells. On the study more broadly: Sequencing aimed for about 4.5- to 11-fold coverage of about a million peripheral T cells. General study findings and limits: Patients with low tissue-blood divergence carried a signature set of shared blood CDR3 motifs. CDR3 overlap between tissue and blood was very small.

About this clonotype: Its antigen is unidentified.

Amplification of TCR alpha and beta CDR3 regions from RNA used iRepertoire nested multiplex PCR. TCRdb analysed the multiplex PCR reads with MiXCR anew, one entry per CDR3 protein. The table includes more than 350,000 distinct CDR3 sequences, more than 35% detected once. The V gene's germline CDR1 is MDHEN and CDR2 SYDVKM. There are 13 residues in the CDR3. V gave up 1 base and J gave up 10 bases, with 11 bases separating them. Sequencing was done on a sample of glioma tissue, nonneoplastic brain tissue, or PBMCs (not recorded which). The clonotype originates from a human donor with low-grade glioma or glioblastoma, undergoing nonglioma brain surgery, or in good health (not recorded which). V usage is TRBV28 and J usage is TRBJ2-1; the D gene is possibly TRBD2 (5 bases). As DNA, the CDR3 is TGTGCCAGCAGTTTATACGACTATAAAGAGCAGTTCTTC. This gives the protein CASSLYDYKEQFF.